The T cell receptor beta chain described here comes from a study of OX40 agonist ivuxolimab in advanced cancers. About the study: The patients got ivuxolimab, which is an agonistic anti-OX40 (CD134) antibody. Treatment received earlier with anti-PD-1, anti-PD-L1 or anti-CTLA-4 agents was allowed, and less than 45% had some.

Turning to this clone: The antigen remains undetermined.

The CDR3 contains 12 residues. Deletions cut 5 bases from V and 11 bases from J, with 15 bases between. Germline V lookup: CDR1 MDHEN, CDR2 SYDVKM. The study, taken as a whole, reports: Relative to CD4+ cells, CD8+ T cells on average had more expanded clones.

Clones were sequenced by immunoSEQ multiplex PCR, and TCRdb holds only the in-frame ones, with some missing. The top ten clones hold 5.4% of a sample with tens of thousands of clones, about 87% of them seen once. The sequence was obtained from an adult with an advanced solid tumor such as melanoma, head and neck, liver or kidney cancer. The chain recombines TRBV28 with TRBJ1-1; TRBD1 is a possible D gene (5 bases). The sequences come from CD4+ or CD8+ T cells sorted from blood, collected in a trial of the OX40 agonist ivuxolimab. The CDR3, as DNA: TGTGCCAGCAGTCGTGGGTACCGGGGCGCTTTCTTT. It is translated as CASSRGYRGAFF.